This entry features one T cell receptor (beta chain) sequence. Its antigen is undetermined. This record comes from a study of identical twins. Study-level points and caveats: Memory repertoires lacked the insertion deficit that abundant cord blood beta clonotypes showed. Alpha sequences that were out-of-frame and twin-shared showed an excess of low generation probability.

The authors used template switching to add a universal primer site and gave cDNA unique molecular identifiers. From the 5' RACE reads, TCRdb called clonotypes with MiXCR, one entry per CDR3 protein. The table includes 1.5 million to 2 million distinct CDR3 sequences, 32% detected once. Sequences were obtained from cord blood. The source is a newborn girl in good health.

This CDR3 reads CASTSGLWLASTDTQYF. The DNA for the CDR3 is TGTGCCAGCACCTCAGGGCTATGGCTGGCAAGCACAGATACGCAGTATTTT. The chain is built from TRBV12-3 or TRBV12-4 and TRBJ2-3; D is perhaps TRBD1 (5 bases). V was clipped by 7 bases and J by 0 bases, with 20 bases between them. This CDR3 has 17 amino acids.